This T cell receptor beta chain was sequenced in a study of cytomegalovirus exposure and HLA in healthy donors. General study results and limits: The CMV antigen specificity of a few CMV-associated chains was confirmed through in vitro analysis. Investigators reported about 160 TCR beta chains as tied to cytomegalovirus. Some V segments, TRBV6-2 and TRBV6-3 among them, were indistinguishable and were therefore excluded.

The CDR3 is made up of 13 amino acids. Germline V gene data show CDR1 as GTSNPN and CDR2 as SVGIG (reference sequence). V was shortened by 3 bases and J by 5 bases, with 10 bases between the two germline ends. Regarding this clone: What it binds is not known.

Researchers ran the PCR with 60 Vbeta and 13 Jbeta primers. Clones were read by immunoSEQ multiplex PCR, and TCRdb kept only the in-frame ones, dropping some. The table lists under 150,000 clones. The clonotype comes from a woman in her fifties or sixties in good health and CMV-seronegative. The V and J genes are TRBV30 and TRBJ1-4; D is unclear. Sequenced material: PBMCs. The CDR3 here is CAWREGLNEKLFF. CDR3 DNA sequence: TGTGCCTGGAGAGAGGGTCTAAATGAAAAACTGTTTTTT.